Below, 18 T cell receptor beta chains from the same sample are listed, as sequenced in a study of early T cells in non-severe SARS-CoV-2 infection. MiXCR was run by TCRdb on the 5' RACE reads, yielding one entry per CDR3 protein. Counted here are roughly 90,000 distinct CDR3 sequences, about 14% occurring once; the ten biggest clones make up approximately 3.3%. Input material: whole blood. Source of these receptors: an adult who was a healthcare worker with PCR-confirmed SARS-CoV-2 infection or an uninfected control (not recorded which).

The chain recombines TRBV3-1 with TRBJ1-1; 8 nucleotides agree with TRBD1. The germline gives CDR1 LGHDT, CDR2 YNNKEL (reference sequence). The J segment lost 10 bases and the V segment lost 1 base, leaving 2 bases of the junction unmatched. CDR3 size: 12 residues. DNA of the CDR3: TGTGCCAGCAGCCAAGGACAGGGGAGAGCTTTCTTT. Amino acid sequence: CASSQGQGRAFF.

Ten or more counts support this clonotype. The CDR3 bases are TGTGCCAGCAGCTTAGGAGGGACAGGTGCCTCCTACGAGCAGTACTTC. It encodes CASSLGGTGASYEQYF. The genes are TRBV7-9 and TRBJ2-7; 8 bases map to TRBD1. CDR1 is SEHNR, CDR2 FQNEAQ, per germline (reference sequence). The ends lost 1 base at V and 0 bases at J; junction bases unmatched: 5. The CDR3 length is 16 residues.

With respect to this clonotype: At one boundary the junction diverges from the germline segment, which might be a read error. V usage is TRBV6-1 and J usage is TRBJ2-3; the D gene is possibly TRBD2 (7 bases). Per the germline V gene, CDR1 is MNHNS and CDR2 is SASEGT. The CDR3 extends over 14 amino acids. CDR3: CATSWGGGTDTQYF. The CDR3 nucleotides are TGTGCCACCAGTTGGGGGGGCGGCACAGATACGCAGTATTTT.

This clonotype was observed at least ten times. The V call is TRBV2, the J call TRBJ2-5; D assignment may be TRBD1 or TRBD2 (5 bases each). V gave up 5 bases and J gave up 7 bases, with 17 bases separating them. Germline CDR1 SNHLY, CDR2 FYNNEI. The CDR3 is 14 amino acids. CDR3 DNA: TGTGCCAGCAGTCCTGGGACGGGCCAGAGGACCCAGTACTTC. Translating gives CASSPGTGQRTQYF.

This clonotype has just a few counts. The chain employs TRBV18 and TRBJ2-5; no reliable D call. V shed 2 bases and J shed 4 bases, with 5 bases lying between them. This CDR3 is built from 12 residues. Germline-derived CDR1 and CDR2 are KGHSH and LQKENI. The chain's CDR3 is CASSPSVETQYF. The CDR3 DNA reads as TGTGCCAGCTCACCATCGGTAGAGACCCAGTACTTC.

This chain links TRBV12-3 or TRBV12-4 with TRBJ2-6, with 8 nucleotides matching TRBD1. The CDR3 has 14 amino acids. The junction had 3 bases not matched to a gene; V was cut back by 3 bases and J by 8 bases. The CDR3, as DNA: TGTGCCAGCAGTTTCGGGACAGGTACCAACGTCCTGACTTTC. Protein product: CASSFGTGTNVLTF.

A word on this clonotype: With a much larger clone just one base away, this may be a read error. The chain recombines TRBV7-7 with TRBJ2-2; the D is unclear. Germline V CDR1 and CDR2: SSHAT, FNYEAQ (reference sequence). CDR3 length: 18 amino acids. The CDR3 region has the DNA TGTGCTAGCAGCCCTTGGGGTGCTAGGTCTCAAGCCACCGGGGAGCTGTTTTTT. This encodes CASSPWGARSQATGELFF.

The sample holds a few counts of this clonotype. V is TRBV5-1 and J is TRBJ2-1; TRBD2 matches 8 bases. Trimming took 0 bases from V and 4 from J; bases not matched to a gene: 3. Germline V lookup: CDR1 SGHRS, CDR2 YFSETQ. This CDR3 is 15 amino acids long. The CDR3 sequence: CASSLEGLDYNEQFF. CDR3 nucleotide sequence: TGCGCCAGCAGCTTGGAGGGACTAGATTACAATGAGCAGTTCTTC.

This clonotype occurred many times. The chain couples TRBV7-9 to TRBJ1-1; D is undetermined. The CDR3 has 17 amino acids. The germline gives CDR1 SEHNR, CDR2 FQNEAQ (reference sequence). Trimming stripped 2 bases from V and 5 bases from J, with 21 bases between. As DNA, the CDR3 is TGTGCCAGCAGCTTACTTACGGTCGGGAGCTCGGGGACTGAAGCTTTCTTT. Translating gives CASSLLTVGSSGTEAFF.

This clonotype was detected a few times. J is TRBJ1-3 and V is TRBV7-3, with unresolved D. Germline V lookup: CDR1 SGHTA, CDR2 FQGTGA. The ends were cut back, 4 bases at V and 4 bases at J, with 8 bases in the middle. CDR3 length: 13 amino acids. The DNA of the CDR3 is TGTGCCAGCAGCTCCGGCCCCGGAAACACCATATATTTT. Translated, it gives CASSSGPGNTIYF.

In this sample, this clonotype turned up many times. The chain combines TRBV7-9 with TRBJ2-3; the D is unclear. Germline CDR1 is SEHNR and CDR2 is FQNEAQ (reference sequence). V dropped 3 bases and J dropped 5 bases, with 18 bases sitting between them. CDR3 size: 16 residues. The CDR3 DNA reads TGTGCCAGCAGCTTTGGGCTCGATTCTAAAAAAGATACGCAGTATTTT. Protein product: CASSFGLDSKKDTQYF.

This clonotype appeared once. The gene calls are TRBV2 and TRBJ2-3, with D perhaps TRBD2 (6 bases). This CDR3 has 15 residues. Per the germline V gene, CDR1 is SNHLY and CDR2 is FYNNEI. V lost 6 bases, J lost 1 base, and 14 bases lay in between. The CDR3: CASRSLGLRTDTQYF. CDR3 in DNA: TGTGCCAGCAGATCCCTGGGACTTCGCACAGATACGCAGTATTTT. Combining the CDR3 with reference TRBV2 and TRBJ2-3 gives the whole variable domain EPEVTQTPSHQVTQMGQEVILRCVPISNHLYFYWYRQILGQKVEFLVSFYNNEISEKSEIFDDQFSVERPDGSNFTLKIRSTKLEDSAMYFCASRSLGLRTDTQYFGPGTRLTVL.

There are a few counts of this clonotype. This chain connects TRBV6-1 to TRBJ2-3; tentative D call: TRBD2 (7 bases). Germline assignment: CDR1 MNHNS and CDR2 SASEGT. The CDR3 runs to 17 residues. Trimming removed 0 bases from V and 2 bases from J, with 15 bases in between. CDR3 in amino acids: CASSEAQSGGHTDTQYF. The CDR3 bases are TGTGCCAGCAGTGAAGCGCAGTCGGGGGGCCACACAGATACGCAGTATTTT.

The chain links TRBV7-2 to TRBJ2-7; D might be TRBD2 (5 bases). Germline CDR1 and CDR2: SGHTA and FQGNSA. V dropped 9 bases and J dropped 2 bases, with 14 bases sitting between them. CDR3 length: 13 residues. The CDR3 DNA follows: TGTGCCAGTCTGCTCGCGGGCCCCTACGAGCAGTACTTC. This encodes CASLLAGPYEQYF.

This clonotype was seen more than once but under ten times. The chain uses TRBV5-4 and TRBJ2-5, with D maybe TRBD1 (6 bases). The CDR3 is 15 amino acids. The V gene lost 4 bases and the J gene lost 5 bases, with 18 bases spanning the gap. The germline V gene encodes CDR1 SGHNT and CDR2 YYREEE (reference sequence). CDR3 residues: CASSLTRDILETQYF. For the CDR3, the DNA is TGTGCCAGCAGCCTTACCCGGGACATCCTTGAGACCCAGTACTTC.

About this clonotype: A much larger clone lies one base from this, so it may be a read error. The CDR3 DNA sequence: TGTGCCAGCAGCTACCTCATTGAAGCTTTCTTT. It specifies CASSYLIEAFF. V and J are TRBV5-6 and TRBJ1-1; D unclear. Trimming shortened V by 3 bases and J by 7 bases, and 7 bases separated the two germline ends. The CDR3 totals 11 residues. CDR1 is SGHDT and CDR2 is YYEEEE in the germline V gene.

The J gene is TRBJ2-3, the V gene TRBV11-2, with 10 bases matching TRBD1. Germline values: CDR1 SGHAT, CDR2 FQNNGV. The CDR3 consists of 16 residues. V lost 5 bases and J lost 1; bases outside the gene matches: 6. In DNA form, the CDR3 reads TGTGCCAGCAGCCCGCACGGGACAGGGGGCACAGATACGCAGTATTTT. Its translation is CASSPHGTGGTDTQYF. The full variable domain, completed using reference TRBV11-2 and TRBJ2-3, is EAGVAQSPRYKIIEKRQSVAFWCNPISGHATLYWYQQILGQGPKLLIQFQNNGVVDDSQLPKDRFSAERLKGVDSTLKIQPAKLEDSAVYLCASSPHGTGGTDTQYFGPGTRLTVL.

This clonotype was observed at least ten times. The chain employs TRBV10-3 and TRBJ2-7, with D unclear. Trimming took 4 bases from V and 0 from J, leaving 19 bases between them. Germline V gives CDR1 ENHRY, CDR2 SYGVKD. The CDR3 is made up of 17 amino acids. The CDR3 region has the DNA TGTGCCATCAGTGCTTCTAGTTGGGGTCCCCTCTCCTACGAGCAGTACTTC. Amino acids: CAISASSWGPLSYEQYF.